This T cell receptor beta chain is drawn from a study of blood T cell repertoires in COVID-19. The overall study: Whether acute or convalescent, the COVID-19 samples came from the United States, Italy and Spain.

V was pared by 1 base and J by 5 bases, with 3 bases of the junction left unmatched. CDR3 length: 15 residues. Looked up from germline, CDR1 is SNHLY and CDR2 is FYNNEI. Data came from immunoSEQ multiplex PCR; TCRdb stores just in-frame clones and leaves some out. This table has 150,000 to 200,000 clones, around 88% appearing once. The table lists this clone with a few counts. The sequencing input was peripheral blood. The TCR comes from a human donor in a cohort sampled during active COVID-19. V gene TRBV2 combines with J gene TRBJ1-5; TRBD1 agrees at 9 bases. In DNA, the CDR3 is TGTGCCAGCAGTGAAGGGACAGGGGTACATCAGCCCCAGCATTTT. It translates to CASSEGTGVHQPQHF.